Following are 28 T cell receptor beta chains from one sample sequenced in a study of cytomegalovirus exposure and HLA in healthy donors. PCR used 60 Vbeta primers and 13 Jbeta primers. Data came from immunoSEQ multiplex PCR; TCRdb stores just in-frame clones and leaves some out. In the table there are a few hundred thousand clones, approximately 85% of which are singletons. The sequenced sample was PBMCs. These receptors were obtained from a middle-aged woman in good health and CMV-seropositive.

The chain employs TRBV6-5 and TRBJ1-2; perhaps TRBD1 as D (5 bases). Germline-derived CDR1 and CDR2 are MNHEY and SVGAGI. Trimming removed 7 bases from V and 4 bases from J, with 10 bases in between. The CDR3 covers 12 residues. The CDR3: CASKAGGYGYTF. In nucleotides, the CDR3 is TGTGCCAGCAAGGCGGGGGGCTATGGCTACACCTTC.

The chain employs TRBV27 and TRBJ2-1; 11 positions agree with TRBD2. Per germline, CDR1 MNHEY and CDR2 SMNVEV (reference sequence). This CDR3 is 15 amino acids long. V trimming: 9 bases; J trimming: 4 bases; junction bases outside the gene matches: 8. CDR3 sequence reads: CASTPGLAVYNEQFF. DNA of the CDR3: TGTGCCAGTACACCGGGACTAGCGGTTTACAATGAGCAGTTCTTC.

This chain joins TRBV7-9 and TRBJ1-1; a possible D gene is TRBD1 (5 bases). This CDR3 has 14 residues. The V and J ends lost 4 bases and 10 bases respectively, with 19 bases between them. Germline CDR1 is SEHNR and CDR2 is FQNEAQ (reference sequence). The CDR3, as DNA: TGTGCCAGCAGCTCGCCCGCCAACGGGGGGACAGCTTTCTTT. It encodes CASSSPANGGTAFF.

The rearrangement links TRBV29-1 to TRBJ1-1; D is unclear. The CDR3 runs to 13 residues. Trimming took off 4 bases at V and 1 base at J, with 10 bases between the two ends. Germline loops: CDR1 SQVTM, CDR2 ANQGSEA. The CDR3 DNA reads TGCAGCGTTGGGGGAGTTTCGAACACTGAAGCTTTCTTT. Amino acids: CSVGGVSNTEAFF.

This chain joins TRBV29-1 and TRBJ1-5, with D perhaps matching TRBD1 (5 bases). This CDR3 has 14 residues. Deletions cut 4 bases from V and 4 bases from J, with 14 bases between. The germline V gene has CDR1 SQVTM and CDR2 ANQGSEA. The CDR3 spells CSVAEGQSNQPQHF. CDR3 sequence (DNA): TGCAGCGTTGCGGAGGGGCAGTCGAATCAGCCCCAGCATTTT.

The chain employs TRBV28 and TRBJ1-4, with D perhaps matching TRBD1 (5 bases). This CDR3 has 14 residues. The germline gives CDR1 MDHEN, CDR2 SYDVKM. Deletions cut 2 bases from V and 7 bases from J, with 11 bases between. In DNA, the CDR3 is TGTGCCAGCAGTTTAAGTCAGGGAGGTGAAAAACTGTTTTTT. The encoded protein is CASSLSQGGEKLFF.

This sequence joins TRBV4-3 and TRBJ2-7; TRBD2 matches 13 bases. The V gene's germline CDR1 is LGHNA and CDR2 YSLEER. The CDR3 is 16 residues long. V shed 0 bases, J shed 7 bases, and the junction held 6 bases outside the gene matches. This chain's CDR3 is CASSQEGTSGAWEQYF. The CDR3 DNA is TGCGCCAGCAGCCAAGAGGGGACTAGCGGGGCCTGGGAGCAGTACTTC.

The CDR3 is CASKVLGGRVHEQYF. Written as DNA, the CDR3 is TGCGCCAGCAAAGTCCTAGGGGGTCGAGTCCACGAGCAGTACTTC. This rearrangement joins TRBV5-1 to TRBJ2-7, with D possibly matching TRBD1 (6 bases). Germline lookup yields CDR1 SGHRS and CDR2 YFSETQ. V was shortened by 6 bases and J by 5 bases, with 21 bases between the two germline ends. The length of the CDR3 is 15 residues.

This rearrangement joins TRBV19 to TRBJ2-1, with 7 bases lining up with TRBD2. The CDR3 spans 14 residues. The ends lost 4 bases at V and 5 bases at J; junction bases unmatched: 5. Germline V gene sequence: CDR1 LNHDA, CDR2 SQIVND (reference sequence). CDR3 DNA: TGTGCCAGTAGTACCGGGACTACCCACAATGAGCAGTTCTTC. This sequence encodes CASSTGTTHNEQFF.

The chain uses TRBV19 and TRBJ1-4, with 9 bases fitting TRBD1. V dropped 6 bases and J dropped 3; count of bases not matched to a gene: 2. The V gene's germline CDR1 is LNHDA and CDR2 SQIVND (reference sequence). CDR3 length: 14 amino acids. The CDR3 reads CASRQGAANEKLFF. In DNA, the CDR3 is TGTGCCAGTAGACAGGGGGCGGCTAATGAAAAACTGTTTTTT.

The rearrangement uses TRBV6-6 and TRBJ1-5; maybe TRBD1 (5 bases). The CDR3 length is 15 residues. Germline assignment: CDR1 MNHNY and CDR2 SVGAGI (reference sequence). Trimming stripped 4 bases from V and 2 bases from J, with 12 bases between. This CDR3 is CASSSDTDGNQPQHF. CDR3 nucleotides: TGTGCCAGCAGTTCGGACACGGATGGCAATCAGCCCCAGCATTTT.

The chain recombines TRBV19 with TRBJ2-7; the match to TRBD2 covers 7 bases. The germline CDR1 and CDR2 sequences are LNHDA and SQIVND (reference sequence). This CDR3 is 14 amino acids long. Trimming cost V 6 bases and J 1 base; bases outside gene matches: 6. The CDR3, as DNA: TGTGCCAGTAGGAAAACCGGGGGGTCCTACGAGCAGTACTTC. Amino acids: CASRKTGGSYEQYF.

This sequence joins TRBV30 and TRBJ1-1, with D hard to call. This CDR3 is 14 amino acids long. Germline loops: CDR1 GTSNPN, CDR2 SVGIG (reference sequence). Trimming removed 0 bases at V and 4 bases at J, with 12 bases between. DNA for the CDR3: TGTGCCTGGAGTGTACCGGGGTCAAGCACTGAAGCTTTCTTT. It translates to CAWSVPGSSTEAFF.

The chain couples TRBV5-1 to TRBJ2-2; D is unclear. This CDR3 has 15 amino acids. Germline V gene data show CDR1 as SGHRS and CDR2 as YFSETQ. Trimming removed 0 bases at V and 0 bases at J, with 6 bases between. This CDR3 reads CASSLGTTNTGELFF. DNA of the CDR3: TGCGCCAGCAGCTTGGGAACTACGAACACCGGGGAGCTGTTTTTT.

This chain links TRBV30 with TRBJ1-4; 9 bases map to TRBD1. The germline gives CDR1 GTSNPN, CDR2 SVGIG (reference sequence). The CDR3 runs to 13 residues. J was trimmed by 2 bases and V by 7 bases; bases with no gene match: 2. Here the CDR3 reads CAFDRGTNEKLFF. Written as DNA, the CDR3 is TGTGCCTTCGACAGGGGGACTAATGAAAAACTGTTTTTT.

The chain has TRBV15 and TRBJ1-4; possible D gene TRBD1, 5 bases. This CDR3 spans 16 amino acids. Germline assignment: CDR1 LNHNV and CDR2 YYDKDF (reference sequence). V was clipped by 0 bases and J by 5 bases, with 13 bases between them. CDR3 protein: CATSRDKGAPNEKLFF. CDR3 bases: TGTGCCACCAGCAGAGATAAAGGGGCCCCGAATGAAAAACTGTTTTTT.

In this sample, this clone turned up a few times. The genes are TRBV5-6 and TRBJ2-1; 9 bases agree with TRBD1. After removal of 0 bases from V and 8 bases from J, the junction contained 9 bases not matched to a gene. Germline lookup yields CDR1 SGHDT and CDR2 YYEEEE. This CDR3 comprises 16 residues. Here the CDR3 reads CASSLGAGTGLHEQFF. For the CDR3, the DNA is TGTGCCAGCAGCTTGGGGGCCGGGACAGGGCTCCATGAGCAGTTCTTC.

V and J are TRBV11-2 and TRBJ2-7; D is perhaps TRBD2 (6 bases). The ends were cut back, 2 bases at V and 1 base at J, with 12 bases in the middle. The CDR3 is 15 residues long. Germline V lookup: CDR1 SGHAT, CDR2 FQNNGV. The CDR3 is CASSLWWEDSYEQYF. The CDR3 DNA reads as TGTGCCAGCAGCTTATGGTGGGAGGATTCCTACGAGCAGTACTTC.

This sequence joins TRBV19 and TRBJ1-6; D gene unclear. The V gene lost 2 bases and the J gene lost 5 bases, with 10 bases spanning the gap. The germline CDR1 and CDR2 sequences are LNHDA and SQIVND (reference sequence). The CDR3 contains 15 residues. CDR3 sequence reads: CASSIMTQHNSPLHF. Here the CDR3 DNA reads TGTGCCAGTAGTATAATGACACAGCATAATTCACCCCTCCACTTT.

The chain combines TRBV7-9 with TRBJ1-1; D possibly corresponds to TRBD1 (5 bases). The CDR3 runs 14 residues. Trimming pared 1 base from V and 11 bases from J, leaving 17 bases between. Per the germline V gene, CDR1 is SEHNR and CDR2 is FQNEAQ (reference sequence). CDR3 bases: TGTGCCAGCAGCTTAGAGATGGGCAGGGCGGTGGCTTTCTTT. Translated, it gives CASSLEMGRAVAFF.

J is TRBJ2-4 and V is TRBV28; D ambiguous. CDR3 length equals 16 residues. The V gene lost 5 bases and the J gene lost 0 bases, with 14 bases spanning the gap. Per germline, CDR1 MDHEN and CDR2 SYDVKM. CDR3: CASSALLSVAKNIQYF. CDR3 in DNA: TGTGCCAGCAGTGCTCTCCTTTCGGTAGCCAAAAACATTCAGTACTTC.

The CDR3 DNA is TGTGCCAGCAGTCCGCGACAGGGGATGACGGGGGAGCTGTTTTTT. This translates into CASSPRQGMTGELFF. V and J are TRBV28 and TRBJ2-2; TRBD1 agrees at 8 bases. Germline V gene lookup returns CDR1 MDHEN and CDR2 SYDVKM. V dropped 5 bases and J dropped 8; count of bases not matched to a gene: 10. The CDR3 has 15 amino acids. The entire variable domain, with the rest obtained from reference TRBV28 and TRBJ2-2, is as follows: DVKVTQSSRYLVKRTGEKVFLECVQDMDHENMFWYRQDPGLGLRLIYFSYDVKMKEKGDIPEGYSVSREKKERFSLILESASTNQTSMYLCASSPRQGMTGELFFGEGSRLTVL.

This clone was found a few times. The CDR3 nucleotides are TGCGCCAGCGATGATAACAGGGTCGAGCAGTACTTC. Protein: CASDDNRVEQYF. The chain has TRBV23-1 and TRBJ2-7, with D perhaps TRBD1 (6 bases). TRBV23-1 is an open reading frame whose function is uncertain. V lost 8 bases, J lost 6 bases, and 14 bases lay in between. The CDR3 is made up of 12 amino acids.

The chain couples TRBV30 to TRBJ1-3; perhaps TRBD1 as D (6 bases). With 4 bases removed from V and 4 bases from J, the gap between germline ends came to 11 bases. CDR1 is GTSNPN and CDR2 is SVGIG in the germline V gene (reference sequence). The CDR3 sequence is 13 residues long. The CDR3 bases are TGTGCCTGGACTATGGACAGAGGAAACACCATATATTTT. It is translated as CAWTMDRGNTIYF.

J is TRBJ2-1 and V is TRBV30, with 9 nucleotides matching TRBD2. J gave up 4 bases and V 7 bases, and 5 bases lay outside the gene matches. The CDR3 length is 13 residues. In germline, CDR1 is GTSNPN, CDR2 SVGIG (reference sequence). Written as DNA, the CDR3 is TGTGCCTCTCGGACTAGCGCTTACAATGAGCAGTTCTTC. Amino acid sequence: CASRTSAYNEQFF.

The genes are TRBV6-1 and TRBJ2-7, with 12 positions matching TRBD2. The CDR3 totals 16 residues. CDR1 MNHNS and CDR2 SASEGT come from the germline V gene. The trim removed 3 bases at V and 4 bases at J, leaving 7 bases unmatched. For the CDR3, the DNA is TGTGCCAGCAGTGACCCGACTAGCGGGAGATCATACGAGCAGTACTTC. Translated, it gives CASSDPTSGRSYEQYF.

The chain joins TRBV27 to TRBJ1-6; D perhaps matches TRBD1 (6 bases). The germline V and J ends were trimmed by 6 bases and 2 bases, with 20 bases remaining between them. Germline CDR1 reads MNHEY; CDR2 reads SMNVEV (reference sequence). The CDR3 spans 18 residues. Here the CDR3 reads CASSPPTGGGPYNSPLHF. The CDR3, as DNA: TGTGCCAGCAGCCCCCCAACGGGCGGGGGCCCCTATAATTCACCCCTCCACTTT.

The gene calls are TRBV5-4 and TRBJ2-3; 9 bases are shared with TRBD2. V trimming: 3 bases; J trimming: 2 bases; junction bases outside the gene matches: 4. Per germline, CDR1 SGHNT and CDR2 YYREEE (reference sequence). CDR3 size: 15 residues. The CDR3 is CASSSSSGTTDTQYF. The DNA for the CDR3 is TGTGCCAGCAGCTCCTCTAGCGGGACCACAGATACGCAGTATTTT. The variable domain in full, completed from reference TRBV5-4 and TRBJ2-3, reads ETGVTQSPTHLIKTRGQQVTLRCSSQSGHNTVSWYQQALGQGPQFIFQYYREEENGRGNFPPRFSGLQFPNYSSELNVNALELDDSALYLCASSSSSGTTDTQYFGPGTRLTVL.